These 12 T cell receptor beta chains originate from one sample sequenced in a study of OX40 agonist ivuxolimab in advanced cancers. Assay: immunoSEQ multiplex PCR; the TCRdb copy retains only in-frame clones and omits some. This table has about 35,000 clones, under 85% appearing once. Source: CD4+ or CD8+ T cells sorted from blood, taken in a trial of the OX40 agonist ivuxolimab. These receptors all stem from an adult with an advanced solid tumor such as melanoma, head and neck, liver or kidney cancer.

The chain joins TRBV6-1 to TRBJ1-5; D is unresolved. This CDR3 has 15 amino acids. V was pared by 1 base and J by 5 bases, with 12 bases between. Germline V lookup: CDR1 MNHNS, CDR2 SASEGT. Here the CDR3 reads CASSEGVVLDQPQHF. CDR3 nucleotides: TGTGCCAGCAGTGAAGGGGTGGTTTTAGATCAGCCCCAGCATTTT.

The chain carries TRBV19 and TRBJ1-1; D is perhaps TRBD1 (5 bases). Trimming stripped 6 bases from V and 2 bases from J, with 16 bases between. This CDR3 region has 15 residues. The germline V gene encodes CDR1 LNHDA and CDR2 SQIVND (reference sequence). CDR3 DNA: TGTGCCAGTAGCAACGATGGGGCCCCTAACACTGAAGCTTTCTTT. This translates into CASSNDGAPNTEAFF.

This clone was picked up one time. The chain has TRBV4-1 and TRBJ2-1; 9 nucleotides align to TRBD1. The germline V gene encodes CDR1 MGHRA and CDR2 YSYEKL. V was clipped by 2 bases and J by 8 bases; unmatched bases: 10. The CDR3 runs to 16 residues. The CDR3 DNA is TGCGCCAGCAGCCAATCTAGGGGGACAGGGTATCATGAGCAGTTCTTC. The encoded protein is CASSQSRGTGYHEQFF.

The gene calls are TRBV5-6 and TRBJ2-1, with D maybe TRBD2 (5 bases). The V gene's germline CDR1 is SGHDT and CDR2 YYEEEE. The CDR3 has 11 residues. V lost 3 bases, J lost 9 bases, and 7 bases lay in between. The CDR3 nucleotides read TGTGCCAGCAGCTCGGGGTTTGAGCAGTTCTTC. This codes for CASSSGFEQFF.

The chain joins TRBV7-9 to TRBJ1-4; D call uncertain. CDR1 is SEHNR, CDR2 FQNEAQ, per germline (reference sequence). The CDR3 has 12 amino acids. The ends were cut back, 3 bases at V and 7 bases at J, with 6 bases in the middle. The CDR3: CASSLTAEKLFF. The CDR3 bases are TGTGCCAGCAGCTTGACCGCTGAAAAACTGTTTTTT.

The rearrangement joins TRBV10-3 to TRBJ2-7; D unclear. The CDR3 totals 12 residues. V lost 3 bases to trimming and J lost 3 bases, with 6 bases between them. From germline, CDR1 is ENHRY and CDR2 SYGVKD. CDR3 nucleotides: TGTGCCATCAGTGACAGAAACTACGAGCAGTACTTC. Translating it yields CAISDRNYEQYF.

This rearrangement joins TRBV27 to TRBJ1-2; D perhaps matches TRBD1 (5 bases). Looked up from germline, CDR1 is MNHEY and CDR2 is SMNVEV (reference sequence). The CDR3 loop spans 14 amino acids. V dropped 2 bases and J dropped 5 bases, with 12 bases sitting between them. In DNA, the CDR3 is TGTGCCAGCAGTTTAAGCCTACGGGGGTATGGCTACACCTTC. It encodes CASSLSLRGYGYTF.

A few counts support this clone. V usage is TRBV5-1 and J usage is TRBJ2-5; D is uncertain. The CDR3 covers 11 residues. The germline V gene encodes CDR1 SGHRS and CDR2 YFSETQ. Trimming removed 7 bases from V and 4 bases from J, with 8 bases in between. The CDR3 loop is CASRPLETQYF. The CDR3 DNA follows: TGCGCCAGCCGTCCCTTAGAGACCCAGTACTTC.

CDR3 amino acids: CASSREAGGSSDTQYF. The CDR3 coding sequence is TGTGCCAGCAGCCGGGAGGCGGGGGGGAGTTCAGATACGCAGTATTTT. The V and J genes are TRBV9 and TRBJ2-3; 9 nucleotides agree with TRBD2. V lost 4 bases, J lost 4 bases, and 10 bases stayed unmatched. The CDR3 is 16 residues long. CDR1 is SGDLS and CDR2 is YYNGEE in the germline V gene.

The V call is TRBV7-6, the J call TRBJ1-2, with 10 bases identical to TRBD1. V was pared by 6 bases and J by 6 bases, with 7 bases of the junction left unmatched. The CDR3 covers 14 residues. CDR1 is SGHVS and CDR2 is FNYEAQ in the germline V gene. The CDR3 protein is CASRTPGTGDGYTF. CDR3 nucleotides: TGTGCCAGCAGAACACCCGGGACAGGGGATGGCTACACCTTC.

This clone is medium-sized in the sample. This chain connects TRBV19 to TRBJ1-1; D remains unclear. This CDR3 has 12 residues. V lost 10 bases, J lost 8 bases, and 17 bases lay in between. Germline CDR1 and CDR2: LNHDA and SQIVND (reference sequence). This CDR3 is CAIQAQLGEAFF. DNA for the CDR3: TGTGCCATTCAGGCTCAATTGGGAGAAGCTTTCTTT.

This clone was detected only a few times. This rearrangement joins TRBV2 to TRBJ2-2, with TRBD2 matching over 13 bases. The germline V gene encodes CDR1 SNHLY and CDR2 FYNNEI. V shed 4 bases, J shed 5 bases, and the junction held 4 bases outside the gene matches. The CDR3 length is 16 residues. The CDR3, as DNA: TGTGCCAGCAGTGCGACTAGCGGGAGGAAGACCGGGGAGCTGTTTTTT. Its protein product is CASSATSGRKTGELFF.